This T cell receptor (beta chain) was recovered during a study of blood T cell repertoires in COVID-19. Study background: The cDNA or gDNA used as material had been derived from T cells, B-cell-depleted T cells, or PBMCs.

V lost 0 bases, J lost 7 bases, and 5 bases stayed unmatched. Germline V gene lookup returns CDR1 MNHNY and CDR2 SVGAGI (reference sequence). The CDR3 extends over 15 amino acids. In the authors' methods: For nucleated cells, counts were estimated from reference gene primer amplification. Here immunoSEQ multiplex PCR was the method, and the copy in TCRdb shows in-frame clones only, minus some. V and J calls and clone size are as listed in that table; D and trimming were resolved from the DNA. The sample carries approximately 84,000 clones, roughly nine tenths recorded once. This sequence originates from a human donor with active COVID-19. The donor label of this sample is uncertain. Sequencing input: peripheral blood. The J gene is TRBJ2-1, the V gene TRBV6-6, with 8 bases identical to TRBD1. As DNA, the CDR3 is TGTGCCAGCAGTTACTCGGGACAGGTTCTTAATGAGCAGTTCTTC. Encoded protein: CASSYSGQVLNEQFF.